The clone carrying this T cell receptor (beta chain) was counted between two and nine times. What it binds is not known. This sample was included in a study of T cells in Graves' hyperthyroidism and ophthalmopathy. General study results and limits: Among clonotypes expanded in thyroid above 0.001, most were also found in blood.

From RNA transcripts, TCR beta CDR3 regions were amplified. Using the HTBI primer set, a first-round RT-PCR was run on the TCR CDR3. Via MiXCR, TCRdb re-called the multiplex PCR reads, giving one row per CDR3 protein. The repertoire holds a few hundred thousand distinct CDR3 sequences, with more than 15% as singletons. This CDR3 spans 13 amino acids. Per germline, CDR1 SGHRS and CDR2 YFSETQ. The V gene lost 4 bases and the J gene lost 1 base, with 8 bases spanning the gap. Input material: blood. V gene TRBV5-1 combines with J gene TRBJ2-5; D not certain. This clonotype was sampled from a woman aged 40 to 49 with Graves' ophthalmopathy. CDR3 sequence: CASSNQRQETQYF. The CDR3 DNA reads TGCGCCAGCAGCAACCAACGCCAAGAGACCCAGTACTTC.